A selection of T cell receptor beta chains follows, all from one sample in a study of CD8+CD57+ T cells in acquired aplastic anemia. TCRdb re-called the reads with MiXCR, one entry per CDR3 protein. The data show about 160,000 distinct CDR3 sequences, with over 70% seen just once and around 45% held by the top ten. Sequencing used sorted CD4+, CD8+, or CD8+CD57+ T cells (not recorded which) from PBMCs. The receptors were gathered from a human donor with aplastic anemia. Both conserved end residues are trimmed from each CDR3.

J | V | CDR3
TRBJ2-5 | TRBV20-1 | SANVDQQETQY
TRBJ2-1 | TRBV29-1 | SVEGGREWF
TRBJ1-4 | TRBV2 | ASSEAGDRIFEKLF
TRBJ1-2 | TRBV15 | ATSRSTGGATYGYT
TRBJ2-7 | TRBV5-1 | ASSLDRRISEQY
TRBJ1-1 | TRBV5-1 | ASSLVPGLNTEAF
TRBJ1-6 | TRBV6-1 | ASSGAGANSPLH
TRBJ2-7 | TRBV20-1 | SARLRTVPEQY
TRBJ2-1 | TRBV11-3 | ASSLEGGLREQF
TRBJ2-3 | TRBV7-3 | ASSQDHSADTQY
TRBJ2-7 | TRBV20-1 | SARDSPDEQY
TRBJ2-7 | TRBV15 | ATSRPSREYEQY
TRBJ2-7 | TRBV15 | ATSSGTGYEQY
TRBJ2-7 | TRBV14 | ASSPGQGAMAQY
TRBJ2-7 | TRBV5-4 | ASSHGTSPYEQY
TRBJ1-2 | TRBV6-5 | ASSFSQGAGGYT
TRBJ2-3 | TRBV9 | ASSVTSTDTQY